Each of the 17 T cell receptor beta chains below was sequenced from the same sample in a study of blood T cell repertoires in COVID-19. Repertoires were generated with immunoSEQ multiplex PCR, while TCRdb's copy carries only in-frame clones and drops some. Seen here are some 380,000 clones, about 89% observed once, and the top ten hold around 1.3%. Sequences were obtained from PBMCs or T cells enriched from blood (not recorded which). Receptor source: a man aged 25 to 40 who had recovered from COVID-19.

CDR3 DNA sequence: TGTGCCAGCAGCGTAGATCCTAAAGGCACAGATACGCAGTATTTT. Amino acids: CASSVDPKGTDTQYF. This rearrangement joins TRBV9 to TRBJ2-3, with D uncertain. V dropped 0 bases and J dropped 1 base, with 9 bases sitting between them. Germline lookup yields CDR1 SGDLS and CDR2 YYNGEE. This CDR3 spans 15 amino acids.

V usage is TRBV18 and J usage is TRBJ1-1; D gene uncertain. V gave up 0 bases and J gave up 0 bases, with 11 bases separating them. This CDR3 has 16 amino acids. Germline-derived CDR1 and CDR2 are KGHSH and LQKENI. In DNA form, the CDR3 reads TGTGCCAGCTCACCACCGGTGCCAGGTATGAACACTGAAGCTTTCTTT. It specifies CASSPPVPGMNTEAFF.

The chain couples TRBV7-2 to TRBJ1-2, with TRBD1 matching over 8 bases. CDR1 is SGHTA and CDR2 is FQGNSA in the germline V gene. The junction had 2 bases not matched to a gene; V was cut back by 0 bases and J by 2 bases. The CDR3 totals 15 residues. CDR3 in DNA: TGTGCCAGCAGCTTAGCCCGACAGGGGAACTATGGCTACACCTTC. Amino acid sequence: CASSLARQGNYGYTF.

CDR3 in amino acids: CASSPRLAGYNEQFF. Here the CDR3 DNA reads TGTGCCAGCAGCCCTCGACTAGCGGGCTACAATGAGCAGTTCTTC. The rearrangement joins TRBV11-2 to TRBJ2-1, with TRBD2 matching 10 bases. In germline, CDR1 is SGHAT, CDR2 FQNNGV. Trimming cost V 5 bases and J 3 bases; bases outside gene matches: 4. The CDR3 consists of 15 residues.

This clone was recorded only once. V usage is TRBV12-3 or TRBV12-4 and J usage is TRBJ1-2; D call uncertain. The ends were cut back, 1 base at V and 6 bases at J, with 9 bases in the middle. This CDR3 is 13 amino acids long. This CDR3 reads CASSLDFSNGYTF. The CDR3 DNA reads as TGTGCCAGCAGTTTAGACTTCTCCAATGGCTACACCTTC.

This CDR3 is CASSELGMAARMTQYF. As DNA, the CDR3 is TGTGCCAGCAGTGAGTTAGGTATGGCCGCGCGGATGACCCAGTACTTC. This sequence joins TRBV6-1 and TRBJ2-5; D gene unclear. The CDR3 totals 16 residues. Germline values: CDR1 MNHNS, CDR2 SASEGT. V dropped 3 bases and J dropped 7 bases, with 21 bases sitting between them.

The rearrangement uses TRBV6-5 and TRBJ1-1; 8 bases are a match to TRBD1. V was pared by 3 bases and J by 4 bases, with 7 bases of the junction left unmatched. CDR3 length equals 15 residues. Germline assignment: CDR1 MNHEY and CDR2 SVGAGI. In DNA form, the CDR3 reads TGTGCCAGCAGTTATCACGGACAGGGATTCACTGAAGCTTTCTTT. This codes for CASSYHGQGFTEAFF.

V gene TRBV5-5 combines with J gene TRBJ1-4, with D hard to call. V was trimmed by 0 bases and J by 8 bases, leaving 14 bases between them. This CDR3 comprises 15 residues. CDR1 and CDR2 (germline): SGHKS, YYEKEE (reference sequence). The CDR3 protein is CASSLDTKSLEKLFF. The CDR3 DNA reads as TGTGCCAGCAGCTTGGACACTAAGAGTTTGGAAAAACTGTTTTTT.

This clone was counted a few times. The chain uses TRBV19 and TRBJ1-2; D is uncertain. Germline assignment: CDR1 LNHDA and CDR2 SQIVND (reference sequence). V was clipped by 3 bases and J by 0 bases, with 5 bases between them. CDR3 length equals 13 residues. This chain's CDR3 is CASSIAANYGYTF. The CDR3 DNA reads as TGTGCCAGTAGTATCGCAGCTAACTATGGCTACACCTTC.

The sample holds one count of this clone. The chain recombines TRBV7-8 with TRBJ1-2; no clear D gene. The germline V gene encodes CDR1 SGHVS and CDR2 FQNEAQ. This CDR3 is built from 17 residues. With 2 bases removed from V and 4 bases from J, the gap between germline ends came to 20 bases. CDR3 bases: TGTGCCAGCAGCTTACGATCCATAAGAGGCGATCGCTATGGCTACACCTTC. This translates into CASSLRSIRGDRYGYTF.

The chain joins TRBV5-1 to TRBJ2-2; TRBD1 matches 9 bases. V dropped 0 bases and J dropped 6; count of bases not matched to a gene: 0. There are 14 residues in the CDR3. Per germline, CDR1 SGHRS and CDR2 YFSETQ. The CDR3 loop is CASSLGQGAGELFF. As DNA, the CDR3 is TGCGCCAGCAGCTTGGGACAGGGGGCCGGGGAGCTGTTTTTT.

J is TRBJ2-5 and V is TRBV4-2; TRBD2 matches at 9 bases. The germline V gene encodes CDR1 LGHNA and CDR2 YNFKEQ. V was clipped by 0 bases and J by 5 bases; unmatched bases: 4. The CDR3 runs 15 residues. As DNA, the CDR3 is TGTGCCAGCAGCCAAGAAACTGCGGGGGGGGAGACCCAGTACTTC. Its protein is CASSQETAGGETQYF.

CDR3 sequence reads: CAWSPRGVEYGYTF. For the CDR3, the DNA is TGTGCCTGGAGTCCCAGGGGGGTAGAGTATGGCTACACCTTC. This chain connects TRBV30 to TRBJ1-2; 7 bases are shared with TRBD1. V trimming: 2 bases; J trimming: 5 bases; junction bases outside the gene matches: 8. The CDR3 is made up of 14 amino acids. CDR1 and CDR2 from the germline V gene are GTSNPN and SVGIG (reference sequence).

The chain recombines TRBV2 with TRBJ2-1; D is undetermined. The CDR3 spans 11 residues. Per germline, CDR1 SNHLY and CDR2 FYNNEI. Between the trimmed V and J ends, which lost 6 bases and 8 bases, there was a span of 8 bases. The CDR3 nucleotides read TGTGCCAGCAGCCCCCTTGATGAGCAGTTCTTC. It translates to CASSPLDEQFF.

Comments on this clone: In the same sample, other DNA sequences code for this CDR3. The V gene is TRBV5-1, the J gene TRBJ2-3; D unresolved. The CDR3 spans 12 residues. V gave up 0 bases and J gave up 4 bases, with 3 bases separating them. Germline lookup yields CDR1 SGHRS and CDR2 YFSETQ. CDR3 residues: CASSLAADTQYF. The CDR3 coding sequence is TGCGCCAGCAGCTTGGCTGCAGATACGCAGTATTTT.

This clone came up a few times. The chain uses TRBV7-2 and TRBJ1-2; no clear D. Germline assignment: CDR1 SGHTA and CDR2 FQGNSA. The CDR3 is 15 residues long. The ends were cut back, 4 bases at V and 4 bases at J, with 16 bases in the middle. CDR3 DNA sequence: TGTGCCAGCAGCTCACCGACAAGAGCACTCTATGGCTACACCTTC. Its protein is CASSSPTRALYGYTF.

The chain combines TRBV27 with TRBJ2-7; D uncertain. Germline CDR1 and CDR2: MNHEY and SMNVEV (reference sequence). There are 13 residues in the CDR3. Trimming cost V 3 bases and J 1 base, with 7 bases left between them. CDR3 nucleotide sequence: TGTGCCAGCAGTTTTGAGAGATCCTACGAGCAGTACTTC. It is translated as CASSFERSYEQYF.